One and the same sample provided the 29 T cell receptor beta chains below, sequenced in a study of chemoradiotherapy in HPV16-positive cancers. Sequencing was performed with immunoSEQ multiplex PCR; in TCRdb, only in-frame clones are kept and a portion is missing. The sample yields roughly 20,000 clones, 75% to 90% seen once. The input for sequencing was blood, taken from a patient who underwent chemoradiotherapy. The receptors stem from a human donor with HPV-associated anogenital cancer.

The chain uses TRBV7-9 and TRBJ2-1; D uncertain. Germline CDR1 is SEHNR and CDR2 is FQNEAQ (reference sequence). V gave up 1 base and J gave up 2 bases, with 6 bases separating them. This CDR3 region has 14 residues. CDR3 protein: CASSLGLAYNEQFF. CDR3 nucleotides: TGTGCCAGCAGCTTAGGTTTGGCCTACAATGAGCAGTTCTTC.

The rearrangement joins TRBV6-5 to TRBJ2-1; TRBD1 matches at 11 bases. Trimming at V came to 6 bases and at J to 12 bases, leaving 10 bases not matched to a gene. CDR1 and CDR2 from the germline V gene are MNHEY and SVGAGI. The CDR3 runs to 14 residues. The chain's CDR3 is CASSPGQGANRQFF. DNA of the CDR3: TGTGCCAGCAGCCCCGGACAGGGGGCTAATCGGCAGTTCTTC.

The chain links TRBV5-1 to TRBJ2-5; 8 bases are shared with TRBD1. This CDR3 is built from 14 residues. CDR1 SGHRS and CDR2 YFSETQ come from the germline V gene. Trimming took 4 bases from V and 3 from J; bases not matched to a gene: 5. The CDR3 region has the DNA TGCGCCAGCAGCGGACAGGGAGGTAAAGAGACCCAGTACTTC. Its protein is CASSGQGGKETQYF.

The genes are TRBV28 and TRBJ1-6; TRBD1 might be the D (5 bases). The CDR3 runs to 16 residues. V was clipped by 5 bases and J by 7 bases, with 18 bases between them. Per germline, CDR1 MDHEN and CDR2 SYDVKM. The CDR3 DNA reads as TGTGCCAGCAGTCTTATAAGGGGCGCAGGCAATTCACCCCTCCACTTT. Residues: CASSLIRGAGNSPLHF.

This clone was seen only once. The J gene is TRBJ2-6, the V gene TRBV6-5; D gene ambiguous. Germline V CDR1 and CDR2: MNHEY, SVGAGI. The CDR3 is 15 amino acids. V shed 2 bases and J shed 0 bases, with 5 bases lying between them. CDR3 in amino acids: CASSYQISGANVLTF. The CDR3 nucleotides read TGTGCCAGCAGTTACCAAATCTCTGGGGCCAACGTCCTGACTTTC.

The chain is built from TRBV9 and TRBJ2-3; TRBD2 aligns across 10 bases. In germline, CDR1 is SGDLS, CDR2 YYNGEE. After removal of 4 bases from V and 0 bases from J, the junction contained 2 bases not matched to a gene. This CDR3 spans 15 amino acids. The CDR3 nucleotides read TGTGCCAGCAGCAGCGGGGGGGCTAGCACAGATACGCAGTATTTT. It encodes CASSSGGASTDTQYF.

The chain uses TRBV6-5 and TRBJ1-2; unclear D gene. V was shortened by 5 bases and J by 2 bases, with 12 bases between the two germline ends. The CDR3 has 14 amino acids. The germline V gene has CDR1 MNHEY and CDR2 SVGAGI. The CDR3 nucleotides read TGTGCCAGCAGTGACCCGACACGGAACTATGGCTACACCTTC. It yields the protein CASSDPTRNYGYTF.

CDR3 in DNA: TGTGCCAGCAGCTTAATCCTGGGGGGTACTGAAGCTTTCTTT. It yields the protein CASSLILGGTEAFF. V gene TRBV7-9 combines with J gene TRBJ1-1; D might be TRBD1 (5 bases). V dropped 2 bases and J dropped 5 bases, with 12 bases sitting between them. The CDR3 length is 14 residues. The V gene's germline CDR1 is SEHNR and CDR2 FQNEAQ (reference sequence).

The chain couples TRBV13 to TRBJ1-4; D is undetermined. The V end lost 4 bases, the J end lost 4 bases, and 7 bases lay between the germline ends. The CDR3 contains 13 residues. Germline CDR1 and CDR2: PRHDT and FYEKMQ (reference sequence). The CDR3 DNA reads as TGTGCCAGCAGCTCAAGGAGTAATGAAAAACTGTTTTTT. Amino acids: CASSSRSNEKLFF.

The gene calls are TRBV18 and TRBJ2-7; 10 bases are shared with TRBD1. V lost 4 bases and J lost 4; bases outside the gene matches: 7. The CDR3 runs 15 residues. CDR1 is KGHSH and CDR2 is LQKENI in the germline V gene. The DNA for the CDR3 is TGTGCCAGCTCACGCCCGGGACAGGGGATATACGAGCAGTACTTC. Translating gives CASSRPGQGIYEQYF.

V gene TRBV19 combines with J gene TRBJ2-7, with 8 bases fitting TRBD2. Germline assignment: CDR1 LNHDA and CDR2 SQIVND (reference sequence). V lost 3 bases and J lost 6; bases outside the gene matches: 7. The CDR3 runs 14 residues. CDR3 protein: CASSITGGASEQYF. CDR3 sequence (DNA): TGTGCCAGTAGTATTACCGGGGGGGCCAGCGAGCAGTACTTC.

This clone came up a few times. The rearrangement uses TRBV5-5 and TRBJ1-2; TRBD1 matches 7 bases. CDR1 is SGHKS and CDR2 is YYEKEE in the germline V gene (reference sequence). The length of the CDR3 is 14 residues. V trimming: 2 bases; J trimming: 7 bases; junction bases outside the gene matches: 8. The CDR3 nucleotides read TGTGCCAGCAGCTTACGGGCGACAGGGATTGGCTACACCTTC. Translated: CASSLRATGIGYTF.

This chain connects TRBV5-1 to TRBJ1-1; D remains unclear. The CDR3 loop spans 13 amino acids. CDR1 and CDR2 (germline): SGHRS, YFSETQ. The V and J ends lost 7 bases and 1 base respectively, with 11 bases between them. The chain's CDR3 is CASSTMGNTEAFF. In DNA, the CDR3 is TGCGCCAGCTCGACGATGGGGAACACTGAAGCTTTCTTT. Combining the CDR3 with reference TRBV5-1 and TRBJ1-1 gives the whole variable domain KAGVTQTPRYLIKTRGQQVTLSCSPISGHRSVSWYQQTPGQGLQFLFEYFSETQRNKGNFPGRFSGRQFSNSRSEMNVSTLELGDSALYLCASSTMGNTEAFFGQGTRLTVV.

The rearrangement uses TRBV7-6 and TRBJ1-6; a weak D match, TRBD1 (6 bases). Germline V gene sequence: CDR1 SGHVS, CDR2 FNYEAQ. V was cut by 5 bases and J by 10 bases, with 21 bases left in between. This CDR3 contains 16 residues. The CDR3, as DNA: TGTGCCAGCAGCCATAGGGCAGAAGGGGGTAACTCACCCCTCCACTTT. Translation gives CASSHRAEGGNSPLHF.

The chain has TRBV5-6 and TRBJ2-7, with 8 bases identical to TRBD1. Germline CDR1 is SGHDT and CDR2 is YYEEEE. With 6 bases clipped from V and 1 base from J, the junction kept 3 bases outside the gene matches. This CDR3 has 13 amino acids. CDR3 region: CASIRQGSYEQYF. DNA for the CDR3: TGTGCCAGCATCCGACAGGGGTCCTACGAGCAGTACTTC. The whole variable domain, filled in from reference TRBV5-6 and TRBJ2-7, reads DAGVTQSPTHLIKTRGQQVTLRCSPKSGHDTVSWYQQALGQGPQFIFQYYEEEERQRGNFPDRFSGHQFPNYSSELNVNALLLGDSALYLCASIRQGSYEQYFGPGTRLTVT.

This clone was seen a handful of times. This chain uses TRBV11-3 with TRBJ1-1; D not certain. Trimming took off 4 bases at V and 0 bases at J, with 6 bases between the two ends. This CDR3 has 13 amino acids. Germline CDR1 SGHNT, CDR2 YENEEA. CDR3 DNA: TGTGCCAGCAGCTCACGTATGAACACTGAAGCTTTCTTT. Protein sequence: CASSSRMNTEAFF.

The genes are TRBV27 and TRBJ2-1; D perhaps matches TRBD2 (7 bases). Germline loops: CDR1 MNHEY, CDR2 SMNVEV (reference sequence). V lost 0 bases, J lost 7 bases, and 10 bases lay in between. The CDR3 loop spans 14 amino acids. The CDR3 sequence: CASSLSGGGNEQFF. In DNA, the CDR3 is TGTGCCAGCAGTTTATCAGGGGGAGGGAATGAGCAGTTCTTC.

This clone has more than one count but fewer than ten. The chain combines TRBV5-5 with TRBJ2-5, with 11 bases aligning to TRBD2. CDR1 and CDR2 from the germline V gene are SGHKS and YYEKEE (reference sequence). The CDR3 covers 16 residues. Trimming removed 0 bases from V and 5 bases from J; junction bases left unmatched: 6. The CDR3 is CASSLALAGGRETQYF. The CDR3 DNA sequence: TGTGCCAGCAGCTTGGCCTTAGCGGGGGGGCGGGAGACCCAGTACTTC.

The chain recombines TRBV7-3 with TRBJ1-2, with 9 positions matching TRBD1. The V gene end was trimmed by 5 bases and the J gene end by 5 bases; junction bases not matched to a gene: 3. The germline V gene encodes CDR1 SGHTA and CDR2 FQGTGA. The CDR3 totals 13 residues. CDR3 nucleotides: TGTGCCAGCAGCGCCGGGACAGGGTATGGCTACACCTTC. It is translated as CASSAGTGYGYTF.

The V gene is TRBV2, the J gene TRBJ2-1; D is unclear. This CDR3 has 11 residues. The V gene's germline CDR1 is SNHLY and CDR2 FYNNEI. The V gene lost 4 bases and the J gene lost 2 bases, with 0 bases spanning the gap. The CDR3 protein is CASSAYNEQFF. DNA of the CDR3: TGTGCCAGCAGTGCCTACAATGAGCAGTTCTTC. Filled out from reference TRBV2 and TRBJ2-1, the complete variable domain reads EPEVTQTPSHQVTQMGQEVILRCVPISNHLYFYWYRQILGQKVEFLVSFYNNEISEKSEIFDDQFSVERPDGSNFTLKIRSTKLEDSAMYFCASSAYNEQFFGPGTRLTVL.

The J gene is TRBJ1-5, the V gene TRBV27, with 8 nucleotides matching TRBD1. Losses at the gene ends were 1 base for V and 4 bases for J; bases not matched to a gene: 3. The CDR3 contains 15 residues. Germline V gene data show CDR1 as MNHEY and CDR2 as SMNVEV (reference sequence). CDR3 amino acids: CASSLWTGKNQPQHF. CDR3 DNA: TGTGCCAGCAGTTTATGGACAGGGAAGAATCAGCCCCAGCATTTT.

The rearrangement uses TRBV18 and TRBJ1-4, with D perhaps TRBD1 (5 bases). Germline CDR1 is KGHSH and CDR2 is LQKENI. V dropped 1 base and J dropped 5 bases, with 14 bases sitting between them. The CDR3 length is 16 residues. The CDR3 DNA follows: TGTGCCAGCTCACCACTGGACGGCAGGGCCAATGAAAAACTGTTTTTT. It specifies CASSPLDGRANEKLFF. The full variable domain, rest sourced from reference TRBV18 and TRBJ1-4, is NAGVMQNPRHLVRRRGQEARLRCSPMKGHSHVYWYRQLPEEGLKFMVYLQKENIIDESGMPKERFSAEFPKEGPSILRIQQVVRGDSAAYFCASSPLDGRANEKLFFGSGTQLSVL.

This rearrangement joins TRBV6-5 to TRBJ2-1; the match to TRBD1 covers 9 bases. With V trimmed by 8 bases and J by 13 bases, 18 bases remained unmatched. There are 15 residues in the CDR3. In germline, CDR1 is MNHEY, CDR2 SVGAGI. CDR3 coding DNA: TGTGCCAGCTCGACCGGACAGGGGAATAGTGTCCTTCAGTTCTTC. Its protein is CASSTGQGNSVLQFF.

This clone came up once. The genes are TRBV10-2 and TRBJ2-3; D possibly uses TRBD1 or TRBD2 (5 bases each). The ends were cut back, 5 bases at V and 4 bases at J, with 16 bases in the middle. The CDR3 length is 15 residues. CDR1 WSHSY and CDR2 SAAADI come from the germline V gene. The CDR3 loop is CASSPTGTTADTQYF. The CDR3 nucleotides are TGCGCCAGCAGTCCTACCGGGACCACAGCAGATACGCAGTATTTT.

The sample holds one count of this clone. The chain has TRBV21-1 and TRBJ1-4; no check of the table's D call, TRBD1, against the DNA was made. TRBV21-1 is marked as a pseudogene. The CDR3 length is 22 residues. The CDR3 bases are TGTGCCAGCAGCAAAGGTTGTACAATCTGGGACAGCCGCGATCCAACTAATGAAAAACTGTTTTTT. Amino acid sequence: CASSKGCTIWDSRDPTNEKLFF.

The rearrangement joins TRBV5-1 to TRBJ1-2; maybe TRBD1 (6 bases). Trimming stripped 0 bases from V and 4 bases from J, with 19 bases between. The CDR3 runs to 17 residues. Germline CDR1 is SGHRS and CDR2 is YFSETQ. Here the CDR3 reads CASSLAGGQDLGYGYTF. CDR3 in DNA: TGCGCCAGCAGCTTGGCCGGGGGACAAGATCTGGGCTATGGCTACACCTTC.

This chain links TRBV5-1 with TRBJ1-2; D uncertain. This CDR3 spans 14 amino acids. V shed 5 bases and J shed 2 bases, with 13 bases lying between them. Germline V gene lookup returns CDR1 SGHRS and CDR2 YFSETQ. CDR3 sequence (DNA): TGCGCCAGCAGGCTCACTGTAGTGAACTATGGCTACACCTTC. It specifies CASRLTVVNYGYTF.

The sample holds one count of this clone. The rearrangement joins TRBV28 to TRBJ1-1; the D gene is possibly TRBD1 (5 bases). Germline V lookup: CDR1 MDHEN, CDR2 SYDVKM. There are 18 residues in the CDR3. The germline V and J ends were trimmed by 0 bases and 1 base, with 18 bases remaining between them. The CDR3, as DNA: TGTGCCAGCAGTTTATGGGTTAGGGGCTCCTTGCGGAACACTGAAGCTTTCTTT. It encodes CASSLWVRGSLRNTEAFF.

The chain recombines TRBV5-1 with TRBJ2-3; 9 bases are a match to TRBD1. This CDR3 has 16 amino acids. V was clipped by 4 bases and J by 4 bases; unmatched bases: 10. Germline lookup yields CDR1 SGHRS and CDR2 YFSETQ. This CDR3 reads CASSHGRTGDSDTQYF. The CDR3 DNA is TGCGCCAGCAGCCATGGTCGGACAGGGGACTCAGATACGCAGTATTTT.